The 23 T cell receptor beta chains below all came from one sample that was sequenced in a study of neurological immune-mediated disorders. One entry per CDR3 protein, called by TCRdb with MiXCR from the 5' RACE reads. The table has about 74,000 distinct CDR3 sequences, less than 5.5% seen once; the top ten hold roughly 7%. Specimen: PBMCs. The receptors here all came from a man younger than 35 with multiple sclerosis.

In its sample, this clonotype was seen many times. This chain connects TRBV12-3 or TRBV12-4 to TRBJ1-5, with D perhaps TRBD1 (5 bases). The V end lost 5 bases, the J end lost 6 bases, and 17 bases lay between the germline ends. The CDR3 sequence is 15 residues long. Here the CDR3 DNA reads TGTGCCAGCAGTACCGTGGGGGACCGGGGTCAGCCCCAGCATTTT. As protein: CASSTVGDRGQPQHF.

This clonotype was recorded at least ten times. The DNA for the CDR3 is TGTGCCAGCAGCGGGGGGGCTTCATCCAATGAGCAGTTCTTC. Protein product: CASSGGASSNEQFF. The genes are TRBV7-8 and TRBJ2-1; the D gene is possibly TRBD2 (7 bases). Germline assignment: CDR1 SGHVS and CDR2 FQNEAQ. The CDR3 totals 14 residues. V lost 5 bases to trimming and J lost 6 bases, with 14 bases between them.

This clonotype was counted at least ten times. The CDR3 protein is CSGWSKNIQYF. CDR3 bases: TGCAGTGGATGGTCAAAAAACATTCAGTACTTC. The chain couples TRBV20-1 to TRBJ2-4; D not certain. CDR1 and CDR2 from the germline V gene are DFQATT and SNEGSKA (reference sequence). The CDR3 consists of 11 residues. Trimming removed 7 bases from V and 4 bases from J, with 8 bases in between.

There are many counts of this clonotype. V gene TRBV7-2 combines with J gene TRBJ2-7; 9 bases are a match to TRBD1. Per the germline V gene, CDR1 is SGHTA and CDR2 is FQGNSA. The length of the CDR3 is 14 residues. V dropped 4 bases and J dropped 5; count of bases not matched to a gene: 6. The CDR3 sequence is CASSWTGAAHEQYF. As DNA, the CDR3 is TGTGCCAGCAGCTGGACAGGGGCGGCCCACGAGCAGTACTTC.

This clonotype was picked up many times. The rearrangement joins TRBV12-5 to TRBJ2-2; TRBD1 agrees at 10 bases. Germline V lookup: CDR1 LGHNT, CDR2 FRNRAP. V lost 5 bases to trimming and J lost 0 bases; unmatched junction nucleotides: 6. The CDR3 totals 17 residues. The CDR3 sequence: CASGPGTGATNTGELFF. The CDR3 DNA is TGTGCTAGTGGTCCTGGGACAGGGGCTACGAACACCGGGGAGCTGTTTTTT.

In this sample, this clonotype turned up many times. The genes are TRBV12-3 or TRBV12-4 and TRBJ1-2; weak D call: TRBD1 (6 bases). Trimming took off 3 bases at V and 8 bases at J, with 13 bases between the two ends. The CDR3 has 13 residues. As DNA, the CDR3 is TGTGCCAGCAGTTTTGGGGGGCCGGTAGGCTACACCTTC. This gives the protein CASSFGGPVGYTF.

Points on this clonotype: Just one base apart from a much larger clone, this may be a read error. The chain joins TRBV20-1 to TRBJ2-3; D is uncertain. Deletions cut 2 bases from V and 0 bases from J, with 3 bases between. The germline CDR1 and CDR2 sequences are DFQATT and SNEGSKA (reference sequence). The CDR3 totals 12 residues. The CDR3 coding sequence is TGCAGTGCTAGAAATAGCACAGATACGCAGTATTTT. It translates to CSARNSTDTQYF.

This clonotype was counted at least ten times. The chain combines TRBV20-1 with TRBJ2-3, with a possible D match to TRBD2 (6 bases). V lost 3 bases to trimming and J lost 1 base, with 11 bases between them. The CDR3 sequence is 14 residues long. Germline assignment: CDR1 DFQATT and CDR2 SNEGSKA (reference sequence). The chain's CDR3 is CSASGGSGTDTQYF. The DNA of the CDR3 is TGCAGTGCTAGCGGGGGAAGTGGCACAGATACGCAGTATTTT.

Comments on this clonotype: Likely a read error: the CDR3 ends without its conserved phenylalanine or tryptophan. This chain connects TRBV5-1 to TRBJ1-2; a weak D match, TRBD1 (6 bases). The V gene's germline CDR1 is SGHRS and CDR2 YFSETQ. The CDR3 totals 14 residues. V lost 1 base and J lost 5, with 12 bases in between. The CDR3 reads CASSLTAGAYGYTN. The CDR3 bases are TGCGCCAGCAGCTTGACGGCAGGGGCTTATGGCTACACCAAC.

This clonotype was counted many times. The rearrangement uses TRBV5-5 and TRBJ1-2, with D uncertain. V gave up 1 base and J gave up 8 bases, with 15 bases separating them. This CDR3 comprises 14 residues. CDR1 SGHKS and CDR2 YYEKEE come from the germline V gene (reference sequence). CDR3 DNA: TGTGCCAGCAGCTTGCCGGGTGAAGGGAAAGGCTACACCTTC. Protein: CASSLPGEGKGYTF. The full variable domain, with the rest looked up from reference TRBV5-5 and TRBJ1-2, is DAGVTQSPTHLIKTRGQQVTLRCSPISGHKSVSWYQQVLGQGPQFIFQYYEKEERGRGNFPDRFSARQFPNYSSELNVNALLLGDSALYLCASSLPGEGKGYTFGSGTRLTVV.

This clonotype has at least ten counts. Here the CDR3 reads CASSLTGGAEGPYNEQFF. Written as DNA, the CDR3 is TGTGCCAGCAGCTTGACGGGGGGGGCCGAGGGCCCCTACAATGAGCAGTTCTTC. This chain connects TRBV5-6 to TRBJ2-1, with 8 bases that match TRBD2. Germline V gene sequence: CDR1 SGHDT, CDR2 YYEEEE. The CDR3 covers 18 residues. V was clipped by 1 base and J by 2 bases; unmatched bases: 11.

This clonotype has at least ten counts. The V call is TRBV12-5, the J call TRBJ2-3; maybe TRBD1 (5 bases). V lost 3 bases and J lost 0, with 7 bases in between. The CDR3 runs 14 residues. Germline V CDR1 and CDR2: LGHNT, FRNRAP. The CDR3 region has the DNA TGTGCTAGTGGTTTCGGACAAAGCACAGATACGCAGTATTTT. As protein: CASGFGQSTDTQYF.

This clonotype was seen many times. This chain links TRBV5-1 with TRBJ1-1, with a tentative D call TRBD1 (6 bases). Germline V gene data show CDR1 as SGHRS and CDR2 as YFSETQ. Trimming cost V 0 bases and J 0 bases, with 18 bases left between them. This CDR3 spans 18 amino acids. The CDR3 loop is CASSLGGRGSGMNTEAFF. In nucleotides, the CDR3 is TGCGCCAGCAGCTTGGGGGGCAGGGGTTCGGGTATGAACACTGAAGCTTTCTTT.

The sample holds many counts of this clonotype. The J gene is TRBJ2-3, the V gene TRBV24-1; 8 bases are shared with TRBD1. J lost 2 bases, V lost 5 bases, and 5 bases had no gene match. The CDR3 is made up of 15 amino acids. Germline CDR1 is KGHDR and CDR2 is SFDVKD. CDR3 in amino acids: CATSGTGTLTDTQYF. The CDR3 nucleotides read TGTGCCACCAGTGGGACAGGGACACTCACAGATACGCAGTATTTT.

This clonotype was counted ten times or more. CDR3 DNA: TGCGCCAGCAGACCAACAGGGTTAGGCTACACCTTC. Translating gives CASRPTGLGYTF. This chain links TRBV10-2 with TRBJ1-2, with D possibly matching TRBD1 (6 bases). This CDR3 spans 12 amino acids. Germline CDR1 WSHSY, CDR2 SAAADI. V was shortened by 6 bases and J by 8 bases, with 13 bases between the two germline ends.

This clonotype showed up just a few times. The rearrangement uses TRBV6-4 and TRBJ1-1; D uncertain. In germline, CDR1 is MRHNA, CDR2 SNTAGT. Trimming pared 1 base from V and 2 bases from J, leaving 8 bases between. The CDR3 runs 14 residues. CDR3 sequence reads: CASSDYPFNTEAFF. CDR3 sequence (DNA): TGTGCCAGCAGTGACTATCCGTTTAACACTGAAGCTTTCTTT.

This clonotype was detected many times. V gene TRBV29-1 combines with J gene TRBJ2-5; 11 bases match TRBD2. V was pared by 6 bases and J by 2 bases, with 5 bases of the junction left unmatched. Germline V gene data show CDR1 as SQVTM and CDR2 as ANQGSEA. The length of the CDR3 is 14 residues. The CDR3 protein is CSVRGLAEQETQYF. CDR3 bases: TGCAGCGTCCGGGGACTAGCGGAACAAGAGACCCAGTACTTC.

This clonotype was picked up many times. The chain combines TRBV5-6 with TRBJ2-7; D tentatively reads TRBD1 or TRBD2 (6 bases each). This CDR3 spans 14 amino acids. CDR1 is SGHDT, CDR2 YYEEEE, per germline. With 6 bases removed from V and 6 bases from J, the gap between germline ends came to 19 bases. CDR3 amino acids: CASTRGWGAGEQYF. The CDR3 coding sequence is TGTGCCAGCACCCGAGGGTGGGGGGCGGGCGAGCAGTACTTC.

Concerning this clonotype: Since a much larger clone is just one base distant, this may be a read error. The J gene is TRBJ2-3, the V gene TRBV5-1, with 8 nucleotides matching TRBD2. Germline V gene sequence: CDR1 SGHRS, CDR2 YFSETQ. The CDR3 has 15 amino acids. The CDR3 sequence is CASSSRGLDADTKYF. CDR3 coding DNA: TGCGCCAGCAGCTCCAGGGGACTAGATGCAGATACGAAGTATTTT. Full variable domain (missing parts from reference TRBV5-1 and TRBJ2-3): KAGVTQTPRYLIKTRGQQVTLSCSPISGHRSVSWYQQTPGQGLQFLFEYFSETQRNKGNFPGRFSGRQFSNSRSEMNVSTLELGDSALYLCASSSRGLDADTKYFGPGTRLTVL.

This clonotype was seen at least ten times. CDR3 protein: CASRPTGTGLSGANVLTF. CDR3 sequence (DNA): TGTGCCAGCAGACCAACCGGGACAGGGCTCTCTGGGGCCAACGTCCTGACTTTC. The gene calls are TRBV28 and TRBJ2-6, with 9 bases identical to TRBD1. The CDR3 loop spans 18 amino acids. Germline loops: CDR1 MDHEN, CDR2 SYDVKM. Germline trimming cut 6 bases from V and 0 bases from J; bases unmatched to any gene: 9.

This clonotype occurred many times. The chain joins TRBV7-2 to TRBJ2-2; 8 positions agree with TRBD2. The CDR3 runs 17 residues. The V gene's germline CDR1 is SGHTA and CDR2 FQGNSA. Trimming removed 4 bases from V and 5 bases from J; junction bases left unmatched: 12. In DNA form, the CDR3 reads TGTGCCAGCAGCTCCAATGCCGGGGGGGCCGTTACCGGGGAGCTGTTTTTT. Protein sequence: CASSSNAGGAVTGELFF.

This clonotype was counted at least ten times. V gene TRBV11-2 combines with J gene TRBJ1-2; D is ambiguous. Germline values: CDR1 SGHAT, CDR2 FQNNGV. V lost 1 base to trimming and J lost 4 bases, with 16 bases between them. The CDR3 has 16 amino acids. CDR3 amino acids: CASSLAPAGLGYGYTF. For the CDR3, the DNA is TGTGCCAGCAGCTTAGCCCCGGCGGGCCTAGGCTATGGCTACACCTTC.

This clonotype has a count of ten or more. The chain is built from TRBV20-1 and TRBJ2-3; 12 nucleotides agree with TRBD2. Germline V gene sequence: CDR1 DFQATT, CDR2 SNEGSKA (reference sequence). This CDR3 contains 15 residues. The ends lost 6 bases at V and 8 bases at J; junction bases unmatched: 12. CDR3 loop: CSAPPLTSGSGTQYF. CDR3 in DNA: TGCAGTGCCCCACCCCTGACTAGCGGGAGTGGTACGCAGTATTTT.